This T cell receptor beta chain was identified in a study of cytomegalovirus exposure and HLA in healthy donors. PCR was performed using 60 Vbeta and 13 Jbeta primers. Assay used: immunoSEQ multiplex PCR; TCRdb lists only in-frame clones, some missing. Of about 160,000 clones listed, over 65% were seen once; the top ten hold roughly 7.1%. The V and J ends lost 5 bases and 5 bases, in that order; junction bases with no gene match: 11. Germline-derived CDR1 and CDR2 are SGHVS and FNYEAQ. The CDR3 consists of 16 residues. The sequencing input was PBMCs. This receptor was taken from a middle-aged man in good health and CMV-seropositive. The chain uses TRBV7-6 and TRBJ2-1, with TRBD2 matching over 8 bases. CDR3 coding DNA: TGTGCCAGCAGCCCCTGGGCTAGCGGGCCGAACAATGAGCAGTTCTTC. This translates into CASSPWASGPNNEQFF.